The entry below describes one TCR beta chain. The target antigen is unknown. Time point here: week 35, safety follow-up. Topical imiquimod was applied with each vaccine dose, which held 300 ug of mutant IDH1 20-mer peptide. Vaccination of patients was performed eight times, in weeks 1, 3, 5, 7, 11, 15, 19 and 23. Some clones are missing from TCRdb's copy, which holds only in-frame ones; the method was immunoSEQ multiplex PCR. The sample has around 29,000 clones, roughly four fifths seen once; the top ten hold under 9%. This entry is derived from a study of a mutant IDH1 vaccine in newly diagnosed glioma. Across the whole study: In some groups vaccination began 4-6 weeks post-radiotherapy; others received it with temozolomide. Scheduled at week 35, visit V12 preceded visit V13, held at week 47. Most patients had received both radiotherapy and temozolomide, the prior options being radiotherapy, temozolomide, or both.

Germline-derived CDR1 and CDR2 are MDHEN and SYDVKM. The CDR3 contains 14 residues. The ends were cut back, 6 bases at V and 5 bases at J, with 14 bases in the middle. The chain has TRBV28 and TRBJ1-5; no firm D call. This specimen consisted of PBMCs, obtained from a glioma patient whose treatment included an IDH1 peptide vaccine. The sequence was collected from a man aged 45 to 65 with glioma. The DNA of the CDR3 is TGTGCCAGCAGCCCTGGCGGGATCCATCAGCCCCAGCATTTT. The encoded protein is CASSPGGIHQPQHF.